The present T cell receptor beta chain was sequenced within a study of T cell changes during pregnancy in multiple sclerosis. Libraries were prepared by immunoSEQ multiplex PCR; TCRdb keeps only in-frame clonotypes and omits some of them. The table records approximately 92,000 clones, around 93% of them present only once. The count of this clone is one. V was cut by 6 bases and J by 6 bases, with 8 bases left in between. Germline CDR1 reads MNHEY; CDR2 reads SMNVEV (reference sequence). This CDR3 has 12 amino acids. The V call is TRBV27, the J call TRBJ2-2; no clear D gene. The sample consisted of peripheral blood, taken after pregnancy. The sequence was obtained from a female donor with multiple sclerosis, enrolled in a pregnancy study. The chain's CDR3 is CASSTVPGELFF. The CDR3 DNA is TGTGCCAGCAGCACAGTTCCCGGGGAGCTGTTTTTT.